In its sample, the clone carrying this T cell receptor beta chain was seen a few times. The target antigen is unknown. Patients were all untreated before their thyroid surgery. The entry originates in a study of metastatic and nonmetastatic thyroid tumors. Whole-study context: Repertoire comparison spanned blood and tumor or nodule tissue of malignant and benign thyroid patients. Study observations and caveats: Reports indicated that malignant thyroid tumors showed significantly higher TCR beta diversity than benign nodules did, in blood and tumor.

V lost 6 bases, J lost 0 bases, and 8 bases lay in between. Germline V gene lookup returns CDR1 SNHLY and CDR2 FYNNEI. This CDR3 comprises 14 residues. Authors' methods: A papillary thyroid cancer distant-metastasis classifier was built from CDR3 differences across clinicopathological groups. TCRdb re-called the PCR reads via MiXCR. Here the V and J calls rest on TCRdb's processing, not on the authors' analysis. This sample has about 38,000 clones, with around 27% found just once. Material for sequencing was blood. The origin of this receptor is a male donor with papillary thyroid cancer or a benign thyroid nodule (not recorded which). Some clones in this sample may be carry-over from other donors' samples. The chain joins TRBV2 to TRBJ1-4; D remains ambiguous. CDR3 nucleotide sequence: TGTGCCAGCAGAACTCTTGCAACTAATGAAAAACTGTTTTTT. Its translation is CASRTLATNEKLFF.